What follows describes a single TCR beta chain. Libraries were prepared by immunoSEQ multiplex PCR; TCRdb keeps only in-frame clonotypes and omits some of them. The sample includes 350,000 to 400,000 clones, roughly 90% of them seen just once. Germline loops: CDR1 LNHDA, CDR2 SQIVND (reference sequence). V gave up 5 bases and J gave up 1 base, with 8 bases separating them. The CDR3 consists of 13 residues. This sample was taken from a study of blood T cell repertoires in COVID-19. This receptor was obtained from a man in his late teens or twenties with active or convalescent COVID-19. Input material: peripheral blood. V gene TRBV19 combines with J gene TRBJ1-1, with a tentative D call TRBD1 (6 bases). The DNA for the CDR3 is TGTGCCAGTAGTTTACAGGGGAACACTGAAGCTTTCTTT. Residues: CASSLQGNTEAFF. Using reference TRBV19 and TRBJ1-1 for the parts outside the CDR3, the full variable domain is DGGITQSPKYLFRKEGQNVTLSCEQNLNHDAMYWYRQDPGQGLRLIYYSQIVNDFQKGDIAEGYSVSREKKESFPLTVTSAQKNPTAFYLCASSLQGNTEAFFGQGTRLTVV.